This TCR beta chain was captured in a study of blood T cell repertoires in COVID-19. Study context: Acute and convalescent COVID-19 specimens originated in the United States, Italy and Spain. Sample material is recorded as cDNA or gDNA derived from T cells, B-cell-depleted T cells, or PBMCs.

The V end lost 0 bases, the J end lost 4 bases, and 11 bases lay between the germline ends. CDR3 length equals 15 residues. CDR1 SGHAT and CDR2 FQNNGV come from the germline V gene. As processed by the authors: Reference gene primer amplification in the assay estimated nucleated cell counts. Method: immunoSEQ multiplex PCR; TCRdb's copy keeps in-frame clones and lacks some. V and J calls and clone size are copied from that table; D and trimming were computed from the DNA. There are about 140,000 clones in the sample; roughly 76% occur only once, and around 14% lies in the top ten. This chain links TRBV11-2 with TRBJ2-3; TRBD1 might be the D (5 bases). The sequence came from an older man with acute or convalescent COVID-19. Sequences were obtained from peripheral blood. CDR3 DNA sequence: TGTGCCAGCAGCTTAGATGGCAGGGCCGCAGATACGCAGTATTTT. Protein sequence: CASSLDGRAADTQYF.